What follows are 28 T cell receptor beta chains derived from one specimen sequenced in a study of cytomegalovirus exposure and HLA in healthy donors. Primers: 60 Vbeta forward and 13 Jbeta reverse. Assay: immunoSEQ multiplex PCR; the TCRdb copy retains only in-frame clones and omits some. The top ten hold approximately 1.5% of the sample, which has about 170,000 clones, around 80% seen once. The sample taken for sequencing was PBMCs. The receptors were gathered from a woman in her twenties or thirties in good health and CMV-seropositive.

This clone was seen a few times. The genes are TRBV25-1 and TRBJ2-2, with D maybe TRBD2 (6 bases). Looked up from germline, CDR1 is MGHDK and CDR2 is SYGVNS. This CDR3 has 17 residues. V lost 0 bases, J lost 3 bases, and 14 bases lay in between. CDR3 loop: CASSEYRVWEDTGELFF. Written as DNA, the CDR3 is TGTGCCAGCAGTGAATATCGAGTATGGGAGGACACCGGGGAGCTGTTTTTT.

A few counts support this clone. This chain links TRBV5-4 with TRBJ2-1, with a weak D call TRBD1 (5 bases). Trimming pared 6 bases from V and 0 bases from J, leaving 10 bases between. Germline CDR1 is SGHNT and CDR2 is YYREEE (reference sequence). This CDR3 comprises 14 residues. This chain's CDR3 is CASTEGVSYNEQFF. The CDR3 bases are TGTGCCAGCACCGAAGGGGTCTCCTACAATGAGCAGTTCTTC.

The rearrangement uses TRBV10-1 and TRBJ2-3; 7 nucleotides agree with TRBD2. This CDR3 region has 14 residues. Germline V gene data show CDR1 as WNHNN and CDR2 as SYGVQD (reference sequence). V lost 7 bases and J lost 4; bases outside the gene matches: 8. The CDR3: CASNLGRAADTQYF. The CDR3 region has the DNA TGCGCCAGCAACTTGGGGAGGGCGGCAGATACGCAGTATTTT.

The J gene is TRBJ1-1, the V gene TRBV10-1; D is uncertain. Germline CDR1 and CDR2: WNHNN and SYGVQD (reference sequence). The CDR3 loop spans 15 amino acids. Between the trimmed V and J ends, which lost 0 bases and 8 bases, there was a span of 16 bases. This chain's CDR3 is CASSESAGRVGEAFF. The DNA of the CDR3 is TGCGCCAGCAGTGAGTCGGCGGGTAGAGTCGGCGAAGCTTTCTTT.

This clone was observed a handful of times. The rearrangement uses TRBV4-1 and TRBJ2-3; possible D gene TRBD2, 6 bases. The germline V and J ends were trimmed by 3 bases and 2 bases, with 15 bases remaining between them. The CDR3 consists of 16 residues. Germline CDR1 and CDR2: MGHRA and YSYEKL. The CDR3 spells CASSQIRTTHTDTQYF. The CDR3 bases are TGCGCCAGCAGCCAGATAAGGACTACCCACACAGATACGCAGTATTTT.

V gene TRBV28 combines with J gene TRBJ2-7; 8 positions agree with TRBD2. J lost 0 bases, V lost 2 bases, and 3 bases had no gene match. From germline, CDR1 is MDHEN and CDR2 SYDVKM. The CDR3 loop spans 15 amino acids. DNA of the CDR3: TGTGCCAGCAGTTTAACTAGCGGAAGCTCCTACGAGCAGTACTTC. This sequence encodes CASSLTSGSSYEQYF.

This sequence joins TRBV5-1 and TRBJ2-3; D may be TRBD1 (6 bases). CDR3 length: 16 amino acids. Germline lookup yields CDR1 SGHRS and CDR2 YFSETQ. V was pared by 0 bases and J by 1 base, with 12 bases between. CDR3 residues: CASSLEDRPGTDTQYF. The DNA of the CDR3 is TGCGCCAGCAGCTTGGAGGACAGACCCGGCACAGATACGCAGTATTTT.

J is TRBJ1-1 and V is TRBV30, with no clear D. Trimming cost V 1 base and J 8 bases, with 11 bases left between them. The CDR3 has 12 amino acids. The V gene's germline CDR1 is GTSNPN and CDR2 SVGIG (reference sequence). The CDR3 reads CAWSGGDMEAFF. The CDR3 DNA reads TGTGCCTGGAGTGGGGGAGATATGGAAGCTTTCTTT. The full variable domain, in which reference TRBV30 and TRBJ1-1 provide the parts outside the CDR3, is SQTIHQWPATLVQPVGSPLSLECTVEGTSNPNLYWYRQAAGRGLQLLFYSVGIGQISSEVPQNLSASRPQDRQFILSSKKLLLSDSGFYLCAWSGGDMEAFFGQGTRLTVV.

V and J are TRBV7-7 and TRBJ2-7, with 9 positions matching TRBD1. Looked up from germline, CDR1 is SSHAT and CDR2 is FNYEAQ (reference sequence). The V and J ends lost 4 bases and 4 bases, in that order; junction bases with no gene match: 11. The CDR3 sequence is 16 residues long. CDR3 sequence (DNA): TGTGCCAGCAGCTACCGACCGGGACAGGGAAAATACGAGCAGTACTTC. It encodes CASSYRPGQGKYEQYF.

The V gene is TRBV4-2, the J gene TRBJ1-1, with 9 positions matching TRBD1. V was pared by 1 base and J by 7 bases, with 1 base of the junction left unmatched. From germline, CDR1 is LGHNA and CDR2 YNFKEQ. This CDR3 contains 13 residues. The CDR3 is CASSQGTGVEAFF. CDR3 nucleotide sequence: TGTGCCAGCAGCCAAGGGACAGGGGTTGAAGCTTTCTTT.

This chain links TRBV6-6 with TRBJ2-7, with 7 bases lining up with TRBD1. This CDR3 comprises 14 residues. V dropped 11 bases and J dropped 0; count of bases not matched to a gene: 10. The germline V gene has CDR1 MNHNY and CDR2 SVGAGI (reference sequence). CDR3 loop: CAVRGPRSSYEQYF. The DNA for the CDR3 is TGTGCCGTGAGGGGGCCCAGGAGCTCCTACGAGCAGTACTTC.

In DNA, the CDR3 is TGTGCCAGCAGCCAAGATCCCGGGACTAGCGGGAGCTCTGGGGCCAACGTCCTGACTTTC. Translated, it gives CASSQDPGTSGSSGANVLTF. V usage is TRBV4-2 and J usage is TRBJ2-6; TRBD2 agrees at 14 bases. This CDR3 contains 20 residues. V was pared by 0 bases and J by 0 bases, with 4 bases of the junction left unmatched. Germline V lookup: CDR1 LGHNA, CDR2 YNFKEQ.

The V and J genes are TRBV9 and TRBJ1-4; 7 positions match TRBD1. CDR3 length equals 14 residues. Germline V gene lookup returns CDR1 SGDLS and CDR2 YYNGEE. The ends lost 3 bases at V and 2 bases at J; junction bases unmatched: 1. CDR3 amino acids: CASSAGQTNEKLFF. CDR3 sequence (DNA): TGTGCCAGCAGCGCGGGACAGACTAATGAAAAACTGTTTTTT.

As to this clone: Germline and junction disagree at one end, which may indicate a read error. The chain has TRBV6-1 and TRBJ2-5; D is uncertain. This CDR3 contains 10 residues. Germline assignment: CDR1 MNHNS and CDR2 SASEGT. CDR3 DNA sequence: TGTGCCAGCAGCGAAGAGACCCAGTACTTC. Translating it yields CASSEETQYF.

The rearrangement uses TRBV7-2 and TRBJ1-1, with TRBD1 matching 7 bases. CDR3 length: 14 residues. Looked up from germline, CDR1 is SGHTA and CDR2 is FQGNSA. Losses at the gene ends were 3 bases for V and 2 bases for J; bases not matched to a gene: 3. Here the CDR3 reads CASSFLGGNTEAFF. CDR3 sequence (DNA): TGTGCCAGCAGCTTTTTAGGGGGCAACACTGAAGCTTTCTTT.

This clone was seen more than once but under ten times. The J gene is TRBJ2-1, the V gene TRBV6-5; weak D call: TRBD2 (6 bases). The CDR3 is made up of 11 amino acids. Germline V gives CDR1 MNHEY, CDR2 SVGAGI. V gave up 7 bases and J gave up 6 bases, with 7 bases separating them. The CDR3 protein is CASTSVNEQFF. The CDR3 DNA reads TGTGCCAGCACTAGCGTCAATGAGCAGTTCTTC.

The J gene is TRBJ1-1, the V gene TRBV11-2; D may be TRBD1 (5 bases). The ends were cut back, 5 bases at V and 8 bases at J, with 21 bases in the middle. The germline gives CDR1 SGHAT, CDR2 FQNNGV. This CDR3 contains 15 residues. The CDR3 DNA reads TGTGCCAGCAGCGTATTGATATTGGGGCTTTTGGAAGCTTTCTTT. The encoded protein is CASSVLILGLLEAFF.

The chain has TRBV4-3 and TRBJ1-4, with D unclear. CDR3 length: 15 amino acids. CDR1 is LGHNA, CDR2 YSLEER, per germline. Trimming cost V 0 bases and J 4 bases, with 9 bases left between them. The CDR3 coding sequence is TGCGCCAGCAGCCAAGAACAGTTAAATAATGAAAAACTGTTTTTT. Encoded protein: CASSQEQLNNEKLFF.

V and J are TRBV6-5 and TRBJ1-2; D remains ambiguous. The V gene's germline CDR1 is MNHEY and CDR2 SVGAGI. V was pared by 4 bases and J by 8 bases, with 17 bases between. The CDR3 length is 14 residues. The CDR3 nucleotides read TGTGCCAGCAGTTGGGCCGGGATGGTGGAGGGCTACACCTTC. Protein product: CASSWAGMVEGYTF.

The chain employs TRBV5-6 and TRBJ2-7, with 12 bases matching TRBD1. V was clipped by 1 base and J by 5 bases; unmatched bases: 4. This CDR3 spans 15 amino acids. The germline V gene encodes CDR1 SGHDT and CDR2 YYEEEE. CDR3 loop: CASSLRGTGGNEQYF. The CDR3 DNA follows: TGTGCCAGCAGCTTGCGGGGGACAGGGGGCAACGAGCAGTACTTC. The whole variable domain, remainder taken from reference TRBV5-6 and TRBJ2-7, is DAGVTQSPTHLIKTRGQQVTLRCSPKSGHDTVSWYQQALGQGPQFIFQYYEEEERQRGNFPDRFSGHQFPNYSSELNVNALLLGDSALYLCASSLRGTGGNEQYFGPGTRLTVT.

This chain links TRBV2 with TRBJ2-5; 7 nucleotides agree with TRBD2. Germline V gene lookup returns CDR1 SNHLY and CDR2 FYNNEI. J lost 3 bases, V lost 4 bases, and 2 bases had no gene match. This CDR3 has 13 residues. CDR3 sequence: CASSGGREETQYF. CDR3 bases: TGTGCCAGCAGTGGTGGGAGGGAAGAGACCCAGTACTTC.

The chain recombines TRBV4-2 with TRBJ2-3, with D possibly matching TRBD2 (6 bases). V lost 0 bases to trimming and J lost 5 bases, with 9 bases between them. Germline loops: CDR1 LGHNA, CDR2 YNFKEQ. The CDR3 totals 14 residues. The CDR3 protein is CASSQDSGRDTQYF. CDR3 coding DNA: TGTGCCAGCAGCCAAGATAGCGGTAGAGATACGCAGTATTTT.

The chain recombines TRBV11-3 with TRBJ1-4; weak D call: TRBD1 (6 bases). The V and J ends lost 5 bases and 7 bases respectively, with 8 bases between them. Germline CDR1 reads SGHNT; CDR2 reads YENEEA. This CDR3 region has 12 residues. The CDR3 region has the DNA TGTGCCAGCAGCGGGGACATTGAAAAACTGTTTTTT. Amino acids: CASSGDIEKLFF.

The chain carries TRBV6-1 and TRBJ1-1, with D perhaps matching TRBD1 (6 bases). Germline values: CDR1 MNHNS, CDR2 SASEGT. V lost 5 bases to trimming and J lost 8 bases, with 12 bases between them. The CDR3 contains 12 residues. CDR3 sequence reads: CASSPRTAEAFF. Written as DNA, the CDR3 is TGTGCCAGCAGTCCCCGGACAGCCGAAGCTTTCTTT.

This chain links TRBV7-8 with TRBJ2-7; D gene uncertain. This CDR3 contains 17 residues. Per germline, CDR1 SGHVS and CDR2 FQNEAQ. The V gene lost 0 bases and the J gene lost 4 bases, with 19 bases spanning the gap. The DNA of the CDR3 is TGTGCCAGCAGCTTAGCAGTTGCCGGGTATAGTAGATACGAGCAGTACTTC. This gives the protein CASSLAVAGYSRYEQYF.

This clone has at least ten counts. The rearrangement uses TRBV5-6 and TRBJ2-1; perhaps TRBD1 as D (6 bases). The germline CDR1 and CDR2 sequences are SGHDT and YYEEEE. The V and J ends lost 4 bases and 8 bases respectively, with 13 bases between them. The CDR3 is 13 amino acids. The CDR3 sequence is CASSPAGVDEQFF. In DNA form, the CDR3 reads TGTGCCAGCAGCCCCGCAGGGGTGGATGAGCAGTTCTTC.

In this sample, this clone turned up many times. The chain is built from TRBV11-3 and TRBJ2-1; D is ambiguous. The CDR3 runs to 15 residues. V was clipped by 5 bases and J by 0 bases, with 11 bases between them. In germline, CDR1 is SGHNT, CDR2 YENEEA. As DNA, the CDR3 is TGTGCCAGCAGCGAGTCACCGAACTCCTACAATGAGCAGTTCTTC. It translates to CASSESPNSYNEQFF. Full variable domain (missing parts from reference TRBV11-3 and TRBJ2-1): EAGVVQSPRYKIIEKKQPVAFWCNPISGHNTLYWYLQNLGQGPELLIRYENEEAVDDSQLPKDRFSAERLKGVDSTLKIQPAELGDSAVYLCASSESPNSYNEQFFGPGTRLTVL.

This clone was found a few times. V usage is TRBV5-6 and J usage is TRBJ2-1; no clear D gene. With 2 bases removed from V and 3 bases from J, the gap between germline ends came to 9 bases. Per the germline V gene, CDR1 is SGHDT and CDR2 is YYEEEE. This CDR3 contains 14 residues. CDR3 bases: TGTGCCAGCAGCTTCATCCTAGACTACAATGAGCAGTTCTTC. This codes for CASSFILDYNEQFF.